These 20 T cell receptor beta chains came from one sample sequenced in a study of blood T cell repertoires in COVID-19. Repertoires were generated with immunoSEQ multiplex PCR, while TCRdb's copy carries only in-frame clones and drops some. The data hold around 40,000 clones, with 80% to 90% observed a single time. The source material was peripheral blood. The receptors were gathered from a human donor in a cohort sampled during active COVID-19.

The chain has TRBV5-6 and TRBJ1-3, with D possibly TRBD1 on 5 matching bases. Trimming pared 4 bases from V and 3 bases from J, leaving 14 bases between. Germline CDR1 reads SGHDT; CDR2 reads YYEEEE. This CDR3 comprises 15 residues. As DNA, the CDR3 is TGTGCCAGCAGCCTCTCGTGGGGCAGTGGAAACACCATATATTTT. This translates into CASSLSWGSGNTIYF.

The chain uses TRBV27 and TRBJ1-2; TRBD1 matches 7 bases. Trimming took 1 base from V and 1 from J; bases not matched to a gene: 9. This CDR3 is built from 17 residues. Germline V gives CDR1 MNHEY, CDR2 SMNVEV (reference sequence). The CDR3 protein is CASSLLTGSSVNYGYTF. The CDR3 DNA sequence: TGTGCCAGCAGTTTATTGACAGGGAGTTCCGTTAACTATGGCTACACCTTC.

V gene TRBV7-9 combines with J gene TRBJ1-3, with 9 bases matching TRBD1. CDR3 length: 16 amino acids. The V segment lost 5 bases and the J segment 2 bases; nucleotides outside the gene matches: 7. CDR1 and CDR2 from the germline V gene are SEHNR and FQNEAQ (reference sequence). The CDR3 sequence is CASSHGTGRPGNTIYF. CDR3 in DNA: TGTGCCAGCAGCCACGGGACAGGGCGCCCTGGAAACACCATATATTTT.

The rearrangement links TRBV6-4 to TRBJ2-3; 14 nucleotides agree with TRBD2. Trimming at V came to 5 bases and at J to 3 bases, leaving 4 bases not matched to a gene. Germline V CDR1 and CDR2: MRHNA, SNTAGT. The CDR3 is made up of 16 amino acids. This chain's CDR3 is CASSPTSGGGTDTQYF. In nucleotides, the CDR3 is TGTGCCAGCAGTCCGACTAGCGGGGGGGGAACAGATACGCAGTATTTT.

The rearrangement joins TRBV30 to TRBJ1-6; 7 bases map to TRBD1. Germline V gene sequence: CDR1 GTSNPN, CDR2 SVGIG (reference sequence). The CDR3 extends over 12 amino acids. Losses at the gene ends were 6 bases for V and 10 bases for J; bases not matched to a gene: 6. As DNA, the CDR3 is TGTGCCTGCCGACAGGGTCGGTCACCCCTCCACTTT. Translating it yields CACRQGRSPLHF.

The V gene is TRBV14, the J gene TRBJ2-5; weak D call: TRBD2 (6 bases). The CDR3 contains 14 residues. V was trimmed by 2 bases and J by 5 bases, leaving 12 bases between them. Germline CDR1 SGHDN, CDR2 FVKESK. DNA of the CDR3: TGTGCCAGCAGCCAACTTGGGGGGTTGGAGACCCAGTACTTC. Protein: CASSQLGGLETQYF.

This rearrangement joins TRBV19 to TRBJ1-2; 7 bases are shared with TRBD1. Germline assignment: CDR1 LNHDA and CDR2 SQIVND (reference sequence). The CDR3 loop spans 12 amino acids. Germline trimming cut 9 bases from V and 6 bases from J; bases unmatched to any gene: 7. In DNA, the CDR3 is TGTGCCAGCCGCCAGGGGGGAGATGGCTACACCTTC. Protein: CASRQGGDGYTF. Supplemented by reference TRBV19 and TRBJ1-2, the full variable domain reads DGGITQSPKYLFRKEGQNVTLSCEQNLNHDAMYWYRQDPGQGLRLIYYSQIVNDFQKGDIAEGYSVSREKKESFPLTVTSAQKNPTAFYLCASRQGGDGYTFGSGTRLTVV.

The chain couples TRBV11-2 to TRBJ2-7; D is perhaps TRBD2 (5 bases). Per germline, CDR1 SGHAT and CDR2 FQNNGV. The CDR3 is 15 amino acids. V lost 2 bases and J 3 bases, leaving 14 bases between the germline ends. As DNA, the CDR3 is TGTGCCAGCAGCTTATATGAGGGCTCAGACTACGAGCAGTACTTC. This sequence encodes CASSLYEGSDYEQYF. Filled out from reference TRBV11-2 and TRBJ2-7, the complete variable domain reads EAGVAQSPRYKIIEKRQSVAFWCNPISGHATLYWYQQILGQGPKLLIQFQNNGVVDDSQLPKDRFSAERLKGVDSTLKIQPAKLEDSAVYLCASSLYEGSDYEQYFGPGTRLTVT.

The chain couples TRBV6-2 or TRBV6-3 to TRBJ2-4; D uncertain. V shed 2 bases and J shed 0 bases, with 14 bases lying between them. Germline CDR1 is MNHEY and CDR2 is SVGEGT. The CDR3 is 17 amino acids. The CDR3 spells CASSYPEVFLAKNIQYF. The CDR3, as DNA: TGTGCCAGCAGTTACCCCGAGGTTTTTCTAGCCAAAAACATTCAGTACTTC.

This rearrangement joins TRBV4-3 to TRBJ2-7; 9 bases map to TRBD1. CDR3 size: 15 residues. V trimming: 0 bases; J trimming: 4 bases; junction bases outside the gene matches: 4. Germline V gene data show CDR1 as LGHNA and CDR2 as YSLEER. The CDR3 loop reads CASSQDGGTGYEQYF. The CDR3 DNA reads as TGCGCCAGCAGCCAAGATGGGGGGACAGGGTACGAGCAGTACTTC.

The rearrangement uses TRBV29-1 and TRBJ1-2, with TRBD1 as a possible D gene (5 bases). V lost 8 bases, J lost 3 bases, and 19 bases lay in between. The germline V gene has CDR1 SQVTM and CDR2 ANQGSEA. The CDR3 consists of 14 residues. In DNA, the CDR3 is TGCAGCATCCGACCCCGTTGGGGGGACTATGGCTACACCTTC. This encodes CSIRPRWGDYGYTF.

V usage is TRBV10-3 and J usage is TRBJ1-6; TRBD1 might be the D (5 bases). The CDR3 spans 14 residues. Per the germline V gene, CDR1 is ENHRY and CDR2 is SYGVKD. The V and J ends lost 11 bases and 2 bases respectively, with 13 bases between them. In DNA, the CDR3 is TGTGCCTCAAAAGGGGAGGCCTATAATTCACCCCTCCACTTT. Residues: CASKGEAYNSPLHF.

The chain employs TRBV9 and TRBJ2-4, with TRBD2 matching 12 bases. The CDR3 length is 14 residues. The V segment lost 4 bases and the J segment 7 bases; nucleotides outside the gene matches: 3. The germline CDR1 and CDR2 sequences are SGDLS and YYNGEE. Here the CDR3 DNA reads TGTGCCAGCAGCCTAGCGGGAGGGACTAACATTCAGTACTTC. This sequence encodes CASSLAGGTNIQYF.

V is TRBV15 and J is TRBJ2-2; possibly TRBD2 for D (6 bases). Germline V gene data show CDR1 as LNHNV and CDR2 as YYDKDF (reference sequence). CDR3 size: 13 residues. Trimming took off 9 bases at V and 3 bases at J, with 11 bases between the two ends. DNA for the CDR3: TGTGCCACTGCGGGACTCTACACCGGGGAGCTGTTTTTT. Amino acid sequence: CATAGLYTGELFF.

For the CDR3, the DNA is TGCGCCAGCAGCACCAACCCAGTGGGCCTCCAAGAGACCCAGTACTTC. It encodes CASSTNPVGLQETQYF. This chain links TRBV5-1 with TRBJ2-5; D remains ambiguous. Trimming left V 4 bases short and J 1 base short, with 17 bases between. This CDR3 has 16 amino acids. Germline CDR1 SGHRS, CDR2 YFSETQ.

The V call is TRBV7-9, the J call TRBJ2-3, with a possible D match to TRBD2 (6 bases). Per germline, CDR1 SEHNR and CDR2 FQNEAQ (reference sequence). This CDR3 region has 14 residues. Trimming took off 5 bases at V and 4 bases at J, with 13 bases between the two ends. The CDR3 region is CASSRAEGSDTQYF. DNA of the CDR3: TGTGCCAGCAGCCGAGCGGAGGGATCAGATACGCAGTATTTT.

This chain links TRBV7-9 with TRBJ2-3; D remains ambiguous. The V gene's germline CDR1 is SEHNR and CDR2 FQNEAQ (reference sequence). Between the trimmed V and J ends, which lost 2 bases and 4 bases, there was a span of 4 bases. This CDR3 is built from 12 residues. CDR3 sequence reads: CASSLRSDTQYF. The CDR3 DNA is TGTGCCAGCAGCTTACGGTCAGATACGCAGTATTTT.

The V call is TRBV27, the J call TRBJ1-4; 8 nucleotides agree with TRBD1. Germline assignment: CDR1 MNHEY and CDR2 SMNVEV (reference sequence). With V trimmed by 2 bases and J by 4 bases, 3 bases remained unmatched. The CDR3 loop spans 15 amino acids. The CDR3 reads CASSLRTGGNEKLFF. The CDR3 nucleotides are TGTGCCAGCAGTTTAAGAACAGGGGGTAATGAAAAACTGTTTTTT.

The chain recombines TRBV10-3 with TRBJ1-1, with D perhaps matching TRBD1 (5 bases). The germline gives CDR1 ENHRY, CDR2 SYGVKD. The V and J ends lost 10 bases and 12 bases respectively, with 21 bases between them. CDR3 size: 12 residues. CDR3 bases: TGTGCCACAGAGGAGGGAGGGGATCAGCCTTTCTTT. It codes for CATEEGGDQPFF.

The chain combines TRBV5-1 with TRBJ2-3, with TRBD2 matching 14 bases. The CDR3 runs 16 residues. CDR1 and CDR2 from the germline V gene are SGHRS and YFSETQ. The J segment lost 4 bases and the V segment lost 4 bases, leaving 5 bases of the junction unmatched. The CDR3 DNA is TGCGCCAGCAGCCGGGGACTAGCGGGAGTTTCAGATACGCAGTATTTT. Its protein product is CASSRGLAGVSDTQYF.